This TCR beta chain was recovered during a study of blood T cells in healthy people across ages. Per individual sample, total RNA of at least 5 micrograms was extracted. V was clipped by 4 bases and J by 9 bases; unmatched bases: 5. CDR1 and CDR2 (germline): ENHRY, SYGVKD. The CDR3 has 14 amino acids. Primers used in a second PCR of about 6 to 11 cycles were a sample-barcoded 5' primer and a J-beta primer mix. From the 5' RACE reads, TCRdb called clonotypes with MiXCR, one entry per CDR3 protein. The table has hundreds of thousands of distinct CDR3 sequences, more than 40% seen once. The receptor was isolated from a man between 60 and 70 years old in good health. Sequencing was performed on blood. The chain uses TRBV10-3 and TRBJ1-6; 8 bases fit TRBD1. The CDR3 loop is CAISGGQGSSPLHF. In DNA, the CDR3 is TGTGCCATCAGTGGTGGACAGGGATCTTCACCCCTCCACTTT.